This T cell receptor beta chain is from a study of blood T cell repertoires in COVID-19. Per the germline V gene, CDR1 is SGHRS and CDR2 is YFSETQ. The CDR3 consists of 13 residues. The V and J ends lost 5 bases and 6 bases, in that order; junction bases with no gene match: 7. Here immunoSEQ multiplex PCR was the method, and the copy in TCRdb shows in-frame clones only, minus some. The sample yields fewer than 250,000 clones, almost 85% seen once. The J gene is TRBJ1-2, the V gene TRBV5-1; 7 bases match TRBD1. The TCR originated in a woman aged 50 to 60 with acute COVID-19. The sequencing sample was made of PBMCs or T cells enriched from blood (not recorded which). In nucleotides, the CDR3 is TGCGCCAGCAGGGATACAGGGGTGGATGGCTACACCTTC. As protein: CASRDTGVDGYTF.